The clone carrying this TCR beta chain was counted ten times or more. CDR3 length: 15 residues. V lost 0 bases and J lost 0, with 7 bases in between. In germline, CDR1 is SGHRS, CDR2 YFSETQ. Time point denoted: patch test 2, 6 weeks after DPC sensitization. Treatment given: therapeutic diphenylcyclopropenone sensitization with weekly scalp DPC. The data were obtained in a study of human T cells and chemical hapten exposure. Study-wide background: Patients were mainly female, each with alopecia areata, totalis or universalis. Slight volume differences across pooled libraries mainly accounted for varying per-sample TCR yields.

Unique molecular identifiers were affixed to discrete cDNA molecules within the library. In the original analysis: Between about 20,000 and 750,000 TCRs appeared in each sample, and the median stood at around 92,000. TCRdb ran MiXCR on the RACE reads and lists one entry per CDR3 protein. The V and J calls follow TCRdb's processing rather than the paper's. The data contain approximately 91,000 distinct CDR3 sequences, around 10% of them singletons. The input for sequencing was whole blood, taken in connection with sensitization to the hapten diphenylcyclopropenone (DPC). This chain uses TRBV5-1 with TRBJ1-3; weak D call: TRBD1 (5 bases). The receptor's source is a man between 18 and 29 years old with alopecia areata. Some clones in this sample may be carry-over from other donors' samples. CDR3 amino acids: CASSLEGNSGNTIYF. The CDR3 DNA reads as TGCGCCAGCAGCTTGGAGGGGAACTCTGGAAACACCATATATTTT.